A single sample gave rise to the 18 T cell receptor beta chains below, sequenced in a study of cytomegalovirus exposure and HLA in healthy donors. PCR primers comprised 60 Vbeta and 13 Jbeta primers. Method: immunoSEQ multiplex PCR; TCRdb's copy keeps in-frame clones and lacks some. This table holds 100,000 to 150,000 clones, about 85% found once. Sample: PBMCs. The source of these receptors is a boy aged 10-17 years in good health and CMV-seronegative.

This clone was seen a single time. Other DNA sequences from this sample encode an identical CDR3 as well. The CDR3 sequence: CASSAEKEVLLFLNTGELFF. For the CDR3, the DNA is TGTGCCAGCAGCGCGGAGAAGGAGGTCCTGCTCTTTCTGAACACCGGGGAGCTGTTTTTT. The V gene is TRBV9, the J gene TRBJ2-2; perhaps TRBD2 as D (5 bases). The V gene lost 3 bases and the J gene lost 1 base, with 25 bases spanning the gap. Looked up from germline, CDR1 is SGDLS and CDR2 is YYNGEE. The CDR3 is 20 amino acids. Combining the CDR3 with reference TRBV9 and TRBJ2-2 gives the whole variable domain DSGVTQTPKHLITATGQRVTLRCSPRSGDLSVYWYQQSLDQGLQFLIQYYNGEERAKGNILERFSAQQFPDLHSELNLSSLELGDSALYFCASSAEKEVLLFLNTGELFFGEGSRLTVL.

The gene calls are TRBV6-5 and TRBJ1-1, with D perhaps TRBD1 (5 bases). CDR1 MNHEY and CDR2 SVGAGI come from the germline V gene. The V and J ends lost 8 bases and 3 bases respectively, with 13 bases between them. The CDR3 is 13 amino acids. CDR3 region: CASGLQAYTEAFF. DNA of the CDR3: TGTGCCAGCGGCCTACAGGCATACACTGAAGCTTTCTTT.

The genes are TRBV7-2 and TRBJ1-3; 7 nucleotides align to TRBD1. There are 15 residues in the CDR3. V lost 5 bases and J lost 0; bases outside the gene matches: 4. CDR1 is SGHTA, CDR2 FQGNSA, per germline. CDR3 loop: CASSPQGGSGNTIYF. CDR3 DNA: TGTGCCAGCAGCCCTCAGGGGGGCTCTGGAAACACCATATATTTT.

The DNA for the CDR3 is TGTGCCAGCAGTGAGGGAGGAAGGACTCAGTACTTC. Translation: CASSEGGRTQYF. This rearrangement joins TRBV2 to TRBJ2-4, with a possible D match to TRBD2 (6 bases). V lost 3 bases and J lost 12, with 12 bases in between. The length of the CDR3 is 12 residues. Germline loops: CDR1 SNHLY, CDR2 FYNNEI.

The V and J genes are TRBV11-3 and TRBJ2-5, with TRBD2 matching 8 bases. This CDR3 spans 14 amino acids. In germline, CDR1 is SGHNT, CDR2 YENEEA. The V segment lost 7 bases and the J segment 5 bases; nucleotides outside the gene matches: 9. The CDR3 DNA reads TGTGCCAGCATTGAGAAGCGGGAGCGGGAGACCCAGTACTTC. It yields the protein CASIEKRERETQYF.

J is TRBJ2-5 and V is TRBV6-1; 8 nucleotides align to TRBD1. Unmatched junction bases numbered 9, after V lost 1 base and J lost 2 bases. Germline V CDR1 and CDR2: MNHNS, SASEGT. This CDR3 contains 17 residues. DNA for the CDR3: TGTGCCAGCAGTGAAGAAAGGGACAGGCCACCTCAAGAGACCCAGTACTTC. Residues: CASSEERDRPPQETQYF.

The chain employs TRBV5-1 and TRBJ2-2; TRBD2 matches 14 bases. V lost 4 bases and J lost 4; bases outside the gene matches: 6. The germline CDR1 and CDR2 sequences are SGHRS and YFSETQ. The CDR3 is made up of 17 amino acids. CDR3 nucleotide sequence: TGCGCCAGCAGCCCGGGACTAGCGGGAGACCTCACCGGGGAGCTGTTTTTT. Translating it yields CASSPGLAGDLTGELFF.

The chain employs TRBV6-4 and TRBJ1-5; the match to TRBD1 covers 7 bases. V lost 3 bases, J lost 7 bases, and 6 bases stayed unmatched. There are 14 residues in the CDR3. The germline gives CDR1 MRHNA, CDR2 SNTAGT. The CDR3 DNA sequence: TGTGCCAGCAGTGAAGGTGGAGGGGGCCAGCCCCAGCATTTT. This gives the protein CASSEGGGGQPQHF.

This sequence joins TRBV9 and TRBJ2-1; 11 bases fit TRBD2. Germline assignment: CDR1 SGDLS and CDR2 YYNGEE. V lost 4 bases to trimming and J lost 10 bases; unmatched junction nucleotides: 25. CDR3 length: 20 amino acids. CDR3 in amino acids: CASSPPGTSLAGGPGQEQFF. As DNA, the CDR3 is TGTGCCAGCAGCCCCCCCGGGACAAGCTTAGCGGGAGGGCCTGGGCAGGAGCAGTTCTTC.

The chain combines TRBV6-1 with TRBJ2-2; TRBD2 aligns across 8 bases. The CDR3 is made up of 17 amino acids. Germline V gene lookup returns CDR1 MNHNS and CDR2 SASEGT. Germline trimming cut 3 bases from V and 3 bases from J; bases unmatched to any gene: 9. CDR3 nucleotides: TGTGCCAGCAGTGAGAGGCCGGGGGGGGGAGACACCGGGGAGCTGTTTTTT. It specifies CASSERPGGGDTGELFF.

The chain links TRBV10-3 to TRBJ2-3, with 10 bases matching TRBD2. The CDR3 consists of 16 residues. From germline, CDR1 is ENHRY and CDR2 SYGVKD. V dropped 0 bases and J dropped 4; count of bases not matched to a gene: 4. In DNA, the CDR3 is TGTGCCATCAGTGAGTCGACTAGCGGGTCCTCAGATACGCAGTATTTT. This translates into CAISESTSGSSDTQYF.

Regarding this clone: Other DNA sequences of this sample code for an identical CDR3. The rearrangement uses TRBV5-1 and TRBJ1-2, with TRBD1 identical over 9 bases. The J segment lost 4 bases and the V segment lost 0 bases, leaving 7 bases of the junction unmatched. The CDR3 loop spans 16 amino acids. Germline V gives CDR1 SGHRS, CDR2 YFSETQ. CDR3 sequence: CASSLDQTGGAYGYTF. DNA of the CDR3: TGCGCCAGCAGCTTGGATCAGACAGGGGGTGCCTATGGCTACACCTTC. The full variable domain, its missing parts supplied by reference TRBV5-1 and TRBJ1-2, is KAGVTQTPRYLIKTRGQQVTLSCSPISGHRSVSWYQQTPGQGLQFLFEYFSETQRNKGNFPGRFSGRQFSNSRSEMNVSTLELGDSALYLCASSLDQTGGAYGYTFGSGTRLTVV.

The rearrangement uses TRBV7-6 and TRBJ2-4, with TRBD2 identical over 7 bases. The CDR3 consists of 16 residues. Trimming cost V 5 bases and J 3 bases; bases outside gene matches: 10. Germline V gene data show CDR1 as SGHVS and CDR2 as FNYEAQ. CDR3 nucleotide sequence: TGTGCCAGCAGCGACAGATTAAGGGAGGGCAAAAACATTCAGTACTTC. Translating gives CASSDRLREGKNIQYF.

This chain connects TRBV18 to TRBJ2-1, with 8 bases fitting TRBD2. With V trimmed by 9 bases and J by 0 bases, 4 bases remained unmatched. This CDR3 has 14 amino acids. CDR1 is KGHSH and CDR2 is LQKENI in the germline V gene. CDR3 nucleotide sequence: TGTGCCAGTTCCGGGACTAGCTCCTACAATGAGCAGTTCTTC. Its translation is CASSGTSSYNEQFF.

The rearrangement links TRBV6-5 to TRBJ1-2, with D hard to call. Germline V gene lookup returns CDR1 MNHEY and CDR2 SVGAGI. The germline V and J ends were trimmed by 6 bases and 6 bases, with 11 bases remaining between them. This CDR3 comprises 12 residues. Here the CDR3 reads CASRGSTDGYTF. The DNA of the CDR3 is TGTGCCAGCAGGGGGAGTACGGATGGCTACACCTTC.

CDR3 coding DNA: TGCGCCAGCAGTCTTACCGGGACAGGGGGCTCACCCCTCCACTTT. Amino acids: CASSLTGTGGSPLHF. The chain carries TRBV5-1 and TRBJ1-6, with 12 bases aligning to TRBD1. The CDR3 has 15 amino acids. Trimming cost V 5 bases and J 10 bases; bases outside gene matches: 7. CDR1 and CDR2 (germline): SGHRS, YFSETQ.

The chain joins TRBV15 to TRBJ2-1; 8 nucleotides agree with TRBD1. Germline CDR1 and CDR2: LNHNV and YYDKDF (reference sequence). This CDR3 spans 14 amino acids. The J segment lost 5 bases and the V segment lost 5 bases, leaving 5 bases of the junction unmatched. The chain's CDR3 is CATSRRTGNNEQFF. The CDR3 bases are TGTGCCACCAGCCGACGGACAGGGAACAATGAGCAGTTCTTC.

V gene TRBV18 combines with J gene TRBJ2-2; D might be TRBD1 (6 bases). Per the germline V gene, CDR1 is KGHSH and CDR2 is LQKENI. This CDR3 is 15 amino acids long. V lost 3 bases and J 3 bases, leaving 11 bases between the germline ends. This CDR3 reads CASSPPQGHTGELFF. DNA for the CDR3: TGTGCCAGCTCACCCCCGCAGGGGCACACCGGGGAGCTGTTTTTT.